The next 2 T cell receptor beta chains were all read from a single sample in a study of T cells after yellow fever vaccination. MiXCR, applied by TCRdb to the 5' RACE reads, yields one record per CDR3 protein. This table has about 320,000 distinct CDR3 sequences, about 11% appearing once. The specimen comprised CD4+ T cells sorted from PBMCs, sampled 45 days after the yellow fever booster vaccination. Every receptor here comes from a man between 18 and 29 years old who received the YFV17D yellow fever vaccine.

CDR3 loop: CASSQERGAMQYF. The CDR3 nucleotides read TGCGCCAGCAGCCAGGAGCGGGGGGCTATGCAGTACTTC. The chain has TRBV4-3 and TRBJ2-7, with 9 bases fitting TRBD2. V shed 3 bases, J shed 9 bases, and the junction held 6 bases outside the gene matches. Germline CDR1 is LGHNA and CDR2 is YSLEER. The CDR3 is 13 residues long.

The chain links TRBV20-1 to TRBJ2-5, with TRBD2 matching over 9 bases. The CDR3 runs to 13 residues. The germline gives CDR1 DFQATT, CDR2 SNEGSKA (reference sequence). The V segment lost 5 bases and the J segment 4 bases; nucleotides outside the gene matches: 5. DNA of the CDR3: TGCAGTGCTGCCGAGACTAGCGGAGAGACCCAGTACTTC. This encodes CSAAETSGETQYF.